The rows below give T cell receptor beta chains drawn from one sample of a study of regulatory T cells. The table came from immunoSEQ multiplex PCR; TCRdb's copy has only in-frame clones and leaves some out. Found here are some 30,000 clones, nearly 95% of them singletons; the top ten hold about 0.99%. The sample comprised conventional CD4+ T cells sorted from blood. The receptors were gathered from a child aged 2 to 9 with CD3G deficiency. CDR3s include the opening cysteine and the closing phenylalanine or tryptophan. Each record gives: D gene, V gene, J gene, clone size, CDR3 protein, CDR3 DNA. The D gene is left open where the match is weak. A row's size may be missing; if present it is once, few, many or a size class.

-	TRBV28	TRBJ2-4	-	CASSSAELAKNIQYF	TGTGCCAGCAGTTCGGCGGAACTAGCCAAAAACATTCAGTACTTC
-	TRBV30	TRBJ2-6	few	CAWSSGANVLTF	TGTGCCTGGAGTTCTGGGGCCAACGTCCTGACTTTC
TRBD2	TRBV28	TRBJ2-7	-	CASSFGTSGSYLSYEQYF	TGTGCCAGCAGTTTCGGGACTAGCGGGAGTTACCTCTCCTACGAGCAGTACTTC
-	TRBV6-1	TRBJ2-3	once	CASSERGLAPDTQYF	TGTGCCAGCAGTGAACGGGGCCTAGCGCCAGATACGCAGTATTTT
-	TRBV6-1	TRBJ2-7	-	CASSESRSYEQYF	TGTGCCAGCAGTGAGTCGCGATCCTACGAGCAGTACTTC
TRBD1	TRBV28	TRBJ1-4	-	CASSFRGHNEKLFF	TGTGCCAGCAGCTTCAGGGGGCATAATGAAAAACTGTTTTTT
-	TRBV6-1	TRBJ1-2	-	CASSEGRGYGYTF	TGTGCCAGCAGTGAGGGCAGGGGCTATGGCTACACCTTC
TRBD2	TRBV9	TRBJ2-1	-	CASSVGLAPSNEQFF	TGTGCCAGCAGCGTCGGACTAGCGCCGAGCAATGAGCAGTTCTTC
TRBD2	TRBV19	TRBJ2-7	-	CASRRTSGSYEQYF	TGTGCCAGTAGGAGGACTAGCGGATCCTACGAGCAGTACTTC
-	TRBV10-3	TRBJ2-7	-	CAISEGLGAPYEQYF	TGTGCCATCAGCGAGGGGCTTGGGGCCCCCTACGAGCAGTACTTC
-	TRBV6-1	TRBJ1-1	-	CASTPQGFRTEAFF	TGTGCCAGCACCCCACAGGGTTTTCGCACTGAAGCTTTCTTT
TRBD2	TRBV7-2	TRBJ2-6	-	CASSSGGMGANVLTF	TGTGCCAGCAGCTCCGGGGGGATGGGGGCCAACGTCCTGACTTTC
-	TRBV11-1	TRBJ2-7	-	CASTGPSYEQYF	TGTGCCAGTACGGGACCGTCCTACGAGCAGTACTTC
TRBD2	TRBV28	TRBJ2-3	-	CASSGSGLAGYGGITDTQYF	TGTGCCAGCAGTGGCTCGGGACTAGCGGGATACGGTGGGATCACAGATACGCAGTATTTT
TRBD1	TRBV28	TRBJ1-1	few	CASTSSSTGDTEAFF	TGTGCCAGCACCTCCTCGTCGACAGGGGACACTGAAGCTTTCTTT
-	TRBV6-1	TRBJ1-1	-	CASSERGALGRAFF	TGTGCCAGCAGTGAGAGGGGGGCATTGGGAAGAGCTTTCTTT
TRBD1	TRBV10-3	TRBJ2-1	-	CAISRTGSSYNEQFF	TGTGCCATCAGCCGGACAGGGAGCTCCTACAATGAGCAGTTCTTC
-	TRBV6-1	TRBJ1-1	-	CASSEHPNTEAFF	TGTGCCAGCAGTGAGCACCCGAACACTGAAGCTTTCTTT
TRBD1	TRBV6-5	TRBJ2-3	-	CASSLRTGDTQYF	TGTGCCAGCAGTTTAAGGACAGGAGATACGCAGTATTTT
-	TRBV19	TRBJ2-5	-	CASSPQGSKETQYF	TGTGCCAGTAGTCCTCAGGGAAGTAAAGAGACCCAGTACTTC
-	TRBV5-1	TRBJ1-2	-	CASRGDPWGLTGAGYTF	TGCGCCAGCAGAGGCGACCCCTGGGGGCTTACGGGTGCTGGCTACACCTTC
-	TRBV12-5	TRBJ2-1	-	CASGFGGLHNEQFF	TGTGCTAGTGGTTTTGGGGGGCTACACAATGAGCAGTTCTTC
-	TRBV28	TRBJ1-6	-	CASSSGSQGNSPLHF	TGTGCCAGCAGTTCGGGCAGTCAGGGGAATTCACCCCTCCACTTT
TRBD1	TRBV28	TRBJ2-4	-	CASSAHSPGTGGTQYF	TGTGCCAGCAGTGCGCACTCTCCCGGGACAGGGGGAACTCAGTACTTC
TRBD2	TRBV19	TRBJ2-3	-	CASSTLAGATDTQYF	TGTGCCAGTAGTACTCTAGCGGGCGCGACAGATACGCAGTATTTT
-	TRBV5-1	TRBJ1-2	-	CASSLVAGSNYGYTF	TGCGCCAGCAGCTTGGTAGCAGGAAGCAACTATGGCTACACCTTC
-	TRBV23-1	TRBJ1-6	-	CARTGDISPLHF	TGCGCCAGGACCGGGGACATTTCACCCCTCCACTTT
-	TRBV5-1	TRBJ1-2	-	CASSLDLGHVGYTF	TGCGCCAGCAGCTTGGATCTGGGGCATGTAGGCTACACCTTC
-	TRBV6-1	TRBJ1-2	few	CASSEMGVDGYTF	TGTGCCAGCAGTGAAATGGGAGTCGATGGCTACACCTTC
-	TRBV27	TRBJ1-1	-	CASSDRRYTEAFF	TGTGCCAGCAGTGACAGGAGGTACACTGAAGCTTTCTTT
-	TRBV6-1	TRBJ1-4	-	CASSRTPYEKLFF	TGTGCCAGCAGCAGAACCCCGTATGAAAAACTGTTTTTT
-	TRBV11-1	TRBJ1-1	-	CASSLHIGFEAFF	TGTGCCAGCAGCTTACATATCGGATTTGAAGCTTTCTTT
TRBD2	TRBV28	TRBJ2-1	-	CASSSHLAGAHNEQFF	TGTGCCAGCAGTTCCCACCTAGCGGGAGCCCACAATGAGCAGTTCTTC
TRBD1	TRBV5-1	TRBJ2-7	-	CASSLYSPDRGHEQYF	TGCGCCAGCAGCTTGTACTCCCCGGACAGGGGCCACGAGCAGTACTTC
-	TRBV5-1	TRBJ1-1	-	CASSSNPGFNTEAFF	TGCGCCAGCAGCTCCAACCCAGGCTTCAACACTGAAGCTTTCTTT
-	TRBV6-1	TRBJ1-3	-	CASVAGGAGNTIYF	TGTGCCAGCGTGGCGGGCGGGGCTGGAAACACCATATATTTT
TRBD1	TRBV7-8	TRBJ2-7	-	CASSFLTGGIGEQYF	TGTGCCAGCAGCTTCTTGACAGGGGGCATTGGCGAGCAGTACTTC
TRBD2	TRBV7-6	TRBJ2-5	-	CASSMDTRAGETQYF	TGTGCCAGCAGCATGGACACCAGAGCGGGGGAGACCCAGTACTTC
-	TRBV7-9	TRBJ2-2	-	CASSHTDSLTGELFF	TGTGCCAGCAGCCATACGGACAGCCTCACCGGGGAGCTGTTTTTT
-	TRBV10-2	TRBJ2-7	-	CASSEIGRGSEQYF	TGCGCCAGCAGTGAGATAGGCAGGGGTAGCGAGCAGTACTTC
-	TRBV5-1	TRBJ2-7	few	CASSFDGYEQYF	TGCGCCAGCAGCTTCGATGGCTACGAGCAGTACTTC
-	TRBV5-1	TRBJ2-7	-	CASSLSGDTYEQYF	TGCGCCAGCAGCTTGTCTGGGGACACCTACGAGCAGTACTTC